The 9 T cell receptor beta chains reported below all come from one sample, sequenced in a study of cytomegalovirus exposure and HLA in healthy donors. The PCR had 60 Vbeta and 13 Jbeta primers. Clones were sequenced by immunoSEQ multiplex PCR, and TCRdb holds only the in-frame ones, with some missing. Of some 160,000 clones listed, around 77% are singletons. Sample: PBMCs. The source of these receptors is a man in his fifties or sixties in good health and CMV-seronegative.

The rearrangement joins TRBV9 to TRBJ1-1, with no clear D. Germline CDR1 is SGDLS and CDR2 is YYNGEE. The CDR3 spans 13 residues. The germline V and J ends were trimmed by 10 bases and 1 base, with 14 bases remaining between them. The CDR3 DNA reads TGTGCCTCTTCAGGTTACCCGAACACTGAAGCTTTCTTT. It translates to CASSGYPNTEAFF. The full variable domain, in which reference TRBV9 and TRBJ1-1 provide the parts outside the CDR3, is DSGVTQTPKHLITATGQRVTLRCSPRSGDLSVYWYQQSLDQGLQFLIQYYNGEERAKGNILERFSAQQFPDLHSELNLSSLELGDSALYFCASSGYPNTEAFFGQGTRLTVV.

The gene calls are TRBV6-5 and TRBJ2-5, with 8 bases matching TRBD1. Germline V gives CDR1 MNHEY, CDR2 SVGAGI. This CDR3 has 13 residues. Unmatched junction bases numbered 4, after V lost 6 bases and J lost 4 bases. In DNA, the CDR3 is TGTGCCAGCAGAGACACAGGGGGAGAGACCCAGTACTTC. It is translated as CASRDTGGETQYF.

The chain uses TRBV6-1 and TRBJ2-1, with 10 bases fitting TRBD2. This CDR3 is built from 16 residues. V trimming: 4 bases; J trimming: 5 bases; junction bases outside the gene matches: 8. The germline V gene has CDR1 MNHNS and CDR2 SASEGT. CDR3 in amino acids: CASSAIWGLANNEQFF. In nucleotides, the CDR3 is TGTGCCAGCAGTGCGATTTGGGGACTAGCGAACAATGAGCAGTTCTTC.

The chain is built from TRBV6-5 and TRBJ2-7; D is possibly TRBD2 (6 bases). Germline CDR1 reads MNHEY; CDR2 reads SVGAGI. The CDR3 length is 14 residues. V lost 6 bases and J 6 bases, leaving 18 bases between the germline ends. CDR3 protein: CASRRLEPLSEQYF. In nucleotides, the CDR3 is TGTGCCAGCAGAAGACTAGAGCCCCTGAGCGAGCAGTACTTC.

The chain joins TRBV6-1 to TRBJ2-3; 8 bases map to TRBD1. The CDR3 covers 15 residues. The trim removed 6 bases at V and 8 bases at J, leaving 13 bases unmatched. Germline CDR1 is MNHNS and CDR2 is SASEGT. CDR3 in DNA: TGTGCCAGCAGCGCGGACAGGGCCTCCGGGGGTACGCAGTATTTT. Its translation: CASSADRASGGTQYF.

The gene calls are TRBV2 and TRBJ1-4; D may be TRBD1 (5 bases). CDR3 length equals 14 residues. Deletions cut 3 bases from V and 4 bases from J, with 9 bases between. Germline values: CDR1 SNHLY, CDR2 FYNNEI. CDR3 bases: TGTGCCAGCAGTGACAGGGCCGATAATGAAAAACTGTTTTTT. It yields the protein CASSDRADNEKLFF.

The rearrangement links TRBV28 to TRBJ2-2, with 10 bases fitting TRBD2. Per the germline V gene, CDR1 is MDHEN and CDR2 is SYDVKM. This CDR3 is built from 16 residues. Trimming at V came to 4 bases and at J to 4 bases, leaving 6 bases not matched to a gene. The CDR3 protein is CASSYRTSGRTGELFF. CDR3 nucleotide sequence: TGTGCCAGCAGTTACAGGACTAGCGGTCGCACCGGGGAGCTGTTTTTT.

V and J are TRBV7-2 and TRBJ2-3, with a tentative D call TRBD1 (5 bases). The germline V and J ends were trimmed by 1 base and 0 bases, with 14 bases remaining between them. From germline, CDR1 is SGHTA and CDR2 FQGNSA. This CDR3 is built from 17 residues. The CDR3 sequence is CASSLEAGSFSTDTQYF. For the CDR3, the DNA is TGTGCCAGCAGCTTAGAGGCAGGGTCGTTTAGCACAGATACGCAGTATTTT. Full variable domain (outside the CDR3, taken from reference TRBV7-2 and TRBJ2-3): GAGVSQSPSNKVTEKGKDVELRCDPISGHTALYWYRQSLGQGLEFLIYFQGNSAPDKSGLPSDRFSAERTGGSVSTLTIQRTQQEDSAVYLCASSLEAGSFSTDTQYFGPGTRLTVL.

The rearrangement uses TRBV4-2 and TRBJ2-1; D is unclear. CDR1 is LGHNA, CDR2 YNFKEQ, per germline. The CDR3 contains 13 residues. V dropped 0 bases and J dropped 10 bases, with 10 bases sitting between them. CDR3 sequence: CASSQDTAEEQFF. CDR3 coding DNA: TGTGCCAGCAGCCAAGATACCGCGGAGGAGCAGTTCTTC.